This T cell receptor beta chain was sequenced during a study of shared T cell receptors in the human thymus. V was pared by 0 bases and J by 0 bases, with 9 bases between. There are 16 residues in the CDR3. Germline values: CDR1 SGHRS, CDR2 YFSETQ. The sample holds a few counts of this clone. The method was immunoSEQ multiplex PCR; TCRdb's version includes in-frame clones alone and lacks a portion of them. This table has fewer than 700,000 clones, around 89% appearing once. These same records also appear under a second study, on human thymus T cells. That study reports: Related research reported highly overlapping thymic repertoires among unrelated individuals.

This TCR derives from a boy younger than two with a congenital heart defect. Sequenced input: thymocytes. The rearrangement uses TRBV5-1 and TRBJ2-2, with unresolved D. The CDR3 is CASSLAGLPNTGELFF. The CDR3 DNA reads as TGCGCCAGCAGCTTGGCCGGTTTACCGAACACCGGGGAGCTGTTTTTT.